Below, 3 T cell receptor beta chains from the same sample are listed, as sequenced in a study of metastatic and nonmetastatic thyroid tumors. Nobody among the patients had been given any treatment before thyroid surgery. MiXCR re-clonotyped the PCR reads for TCRdb. Of approximately 32,000 clones listed, around 31% were seen once; the top ten hold roughly a sixth. Input material: tumor tissue. The source of these receptors is a female donor with papillary thyroid cancer or a benign thyroid nodule (not recorded which). Some clones in this sample may be carry-over from other donors' samples.

This clone occurred a few times. A read error may produce the germline difference seen at one junction end. The chain uses TRBV6-5 and TRBJ2-1, with D maybe TRBD2 (6 bases). The CDR3 contains 15 residues. CDR1 is MNHEY, CDR2 SVGAGI, per germline. This CDR3 reads CASSDSSGDYNEQFF. The CDR3 DNA reads TGTGCCAGCAGTGACTCGTCGGGGGACTACAATGAGCAGTTCTTC.

This chain joins TRBV6-6 and TRBJ1-2; D remains unclear. The CDR3 has 13 residues. The germline CDR1 and CDR2 sequences are MNHNY and SVGAGI (reference sequence). V lost 2 bases to trimming and J lost 4 bases, with 8 bases between them. For the CDR3, the DNA is TGTGCCAGCAGTTACCCCGGAAGCTATGGCTACACCTTC. This translates into CASSYPGSYGYTF.

The chain carries TRBV6-1 and TRBJ2-3, with 8 bases identical to TRBD2. Germline V gene lookup returns CDR1 MNHNS and CDR2 SASEGT. The CDR3 runs to 17 residues. V shed 3 bases, J shed 3 bases, and the junction held 11 bases outside the gene matches. The CDR3 DNA reads as TGTGCCAGCAGTGAGAAGGTTAGCGGGGAGGGGACAGATACGCAGTATTTT. Translation: CASSEKVSGEGTDTQYF.